The 29 T cell receptor beta chains listed next were all sequenced from one sample in a study of T cells after posttransplantation cyclophosphamide (dated by TCRdb to 2016 to 2017). Receptors were amplified or captured by the immunoSEQ multiplex PCR assay. Drawn from immuneACCESS, this table holds only the in-frame rearrangements with V and J called that TCRdb kept. Clones are partly lost; checked studies trace under half to an unresolved V gene and leave the rest unexplained. The sample table records about 9,800 clones; roughly 90% of these occur just once. The top ten clones comprise around 4.2% of the sample. A control cohort of about a dozen patients who had been given myeloablative marrow transplants with methotrexate plus a calcineurin inhibitor was sampled 1 year after transplant. Sequenced here: PBMCs, sampled around 450 days after allogeneic stem cell transplant with calcineurin inhibitor and methotrexate. These TCRs come from a male patient aged 45 to 59 who received an allogeneic stem cell transplant from an unrelated donor, was CMV-positive, and had chronic GVHD only. It is possible that, after a transplant, some T cells come from the graft donor.

This chain joins TRBV11-3 and TRBJ2-2, with a weak D call TRBD1 (5 bases). The CDR3 spans 15 residues. Trimming shortened V by 4 bases and J by 0 bases, and 9 bases separated the two germline ends. Germline-derived CDR1 and CDR2 are SGHNT and YENEEA. The CDR3 is CASSSQGTNTGELFF. CDR3 nucleotides: TGTGCCAGCAGCTCGCAGGGAACGAACACCGGGGAGCTGTTTTTT.

This clone was counted only a few times. The chain employs TRBV6-6 and TRBJ2-7; 9 bases are shared with TRBD1. V was clipped by 5 bases and J by 7 bases; unmatched bases: 9. CDR1 is MNHNY and CDR2 is SVGAGI in the germline V gene (reference sequence). The CDR3 covers 14 residues. As DNA, the CDR3 is TGTGCCAGCAGTGTACAGGGGGCGAGGGGGGAGCAGTACTTC. Its translation: CASSVQGARGEQYF.

This chain uses TRBV6-6 with TRBJ1-1; maybe TRBD1 (6 bases). Germline-derived CDR1 and CDR2 are MNHNY and SVGAGI (reference sequence). V lost 0 bases to trimming and J lost 5 bases, with 13 bases between them. CDR3 length: 15 residues. Here the CDR3 reads CASSYSAGVRTEAFF. Here the CDR3 DNA reads TGTGCCAGCAGTTACTCGGCAGGGGTAAGGACTGAAGCTTTCTTT.

The CDR3 sequence is CASSLPGTENSPLHF. CDR3 nucleotide sequence: TGTGCCAGCAGCCTACCCGGGACAGAAAATTCACCCCTCCACTTT. The chain joins TRBV5-6 to TRBJ1-6; TRBD1 matches 7 bases. V lost 4 bases and J lost 7; bases outside the gene matches: 8. Germline V gene lookup returns CDR1 SGHDT and CDR2 YYEEEE. The CDR3 length is 15 residues.

The count of this clone is one. The chain couples TRBV25-1 to TRBJ1-1, with D perhaps matching TRBD1 (6 bases). The germline V gene has CDR1 MGHDK and CDR2 SYGVNS. CDR3 size: 16 residues. V lost 1 base, J lost 1 base, and 13 bases lay in between. The CDR3 reads CASSESPGEGNTEAFF. CDR3 DNA: TGTGCCAGCAGTGAATCGCCAGGGGAGGGGAACACTGAAGCTTTCTTT. The variable domain in full, with the rest retrieved from reference TRBV25-1 and TRBJ1-1, is EADIYQTPRYLVIGTGKKITLECSQTMGHDKMYWYQQDPGMELHLIHYSYGVNSTEKGDLSSESTVSRIRTEHFPLTLESARPSHTSQYLCASSESPGEGNTEAFFGQGTRLTVV.

The chain recombines TRBV29-1 with TRBJ2-7, with D tentatively TRBD2 (5 bases). The CDR3 extends over 15 amino acids. Germline-derived CDR1 and CDR2 are SQVTM and ANQGSEA. Trimming left V 4 bases short and J 0 bases short, with 16 bases between. CDR3 sequence reads: CSVGWSSGPSYEQYF. CDR3 nucleotide sequence: TGCAGCGTTGGTTGGTCGAGCGGACCCTCCTACGAGCAGTACTTC.

The chain has TRBV28 and TRBJ2-7; TRBD1 might be the D (6 bases). CDR3 length: 13 amino acids. From germline, CDR1 is MDHEN and CDR2 SYDVKM. V was clipped by 4 bases and J by 12 bases, with 19 bases between them. The CDR3, as DNA: TGTGCCAGCAGTTCCCCTCTCCTAGGGGGAATGTACTTC. Protein: CASSSPLLGGMYF.

The chain employs TRBV20-1 and TRBJ1-4; D is undetermined. This CDR3 has 10 amino acids. Germline lookup yields CDR1 DFQATT and CDR2 SNEGSKA (reference sequence). The germline V and J ends were trimmed by 5 bases and 8 bases, with 6 bases remaining between them. In DNA, the CDR3 is TGCAGTGCTTCGAGGGAAAAACTGTTTTTT. Amino acid sequence: CSASREKLFF.

The V call is TRBV29-1, the J call TRBJ1-2, with a possible D match to TRBD1 (6 bases). V shed 5 bases and J shed 4 bases, with 14 bases lying between them. This CDR3 has 13 residues. Germline values: CDR1 SQVTM, CDR2 ANQGSEA. The CDR3 loop reads CSVPDSLGYGYTF. The CDR3 DNA is TGCAGCGTTCCGGACAGTTTGGGCTATGGCTACACCTTC.

The V call is TRBV5-4, the J call TRBJ2-7, with 7 nucleotides matching TRBD2. CDR3 length equals 12 residues. The junction had 6 bases not matched to a gene; V was cut back by 5 bases and J by 7 bases. From germline, CDR1 is SGHNT and CDR2 YYREEE (reference sequence). The CDR3 DNA reads TGTGCCAGCAGACAGGTGGGAGGGGAGCAGTACTTC. Translation: CASRQVGGEQYF. The full variable domain, with the rest looked up from reference TRBV5-4 and TRBJ2-7, is ETGVTQSPTHLIKTRGQQVTLRCSSQSGHNTVSWYQQALGQGPQFIFQYYREEENGRGNFPPRFSGLQFPNYSSELNVNALELDDSALYLCASRQVGGEQYFGPGTRLTVT.

This chain uses TRBV7-2 with TRBJ2-1, with TRBD1 identical over 9 bases. In germline, CDR1 is SGHTA, CDR2 FQGNSA. V trimming: 6 bases; J trimming: 8 bases; junction bases outside the gene matches: 17. This CDR3 contains 17 residues. CDR3 bases: TGTGCCAGCAGGTCTCAAGCCTGGGGGACAGGGTGGGATGAGCAGTTCTTC. Residues: CASRSQAWGTGWDEQFF.

The V call is TRBV13, the J call TRBJ1-1; possible D gene TRBD1, 6 bases. This CDR3 is built from 16 residues. Germline V CDR1 and CDR2: PRHDT, FYEKMQ (reference sequence). Trimming removed 2 bases at V and 2 bases at J, with 15 bases between. In DNA form, the CDR3 reads TGTGCCAGCAGCTTACTCCGGACAGACCTTAACACTGAAGCTTTCTTT. Its protein product is CASSLLRTDLNTEAFF. Variable domain in full (rest from reference TRBV13 and TRBJ1-1): AAGVIQSPRHLIKEKRETATLKCYPIPRHDTVYWYQQGPGQDPQFLISFYEKMQSDKGSIPDRFSAQQFSDYHSELNMSSLELGDSALYFCASSLLRTDLNTEAFFGQGTRLTVV.

V and J are TRBV6-1 and TRBJ2-7, with 8 bases lining up with TRBD2. The CDR3 has 14 residues. Germline V CDR1 and CDR2: MNHNS, SASEGT. J gave up 6 bases and V 8 bases, and 12 bases lay outside the gene matches. The CDR3: CASEEPGLGREQYF. Written as DNA, the CDR3 is TGTGCCAGCGAAGAACCGGGACTAGGACGCGAGCAGTACTTC.

J is TRBJ2-1 and V is TRBV28; tentatively, D is TRBD1 (6 bases). Trimming removed 4 bases at V and 9 bases at J, with 16 bases between. Germline values: CDR1 MDHEN, CDR2 SYDVKM. The CDR3 extends over 14 amino acids. CDR3 sequence (DNA): TGTGCCAGCAGTTCGGGGACACCCGAGGCTGAGCAGTTCTTC. Translation gives CASSSGTPEAEQFF.

The J gene is TRBJ1-2, the V gene TRBV7-2; TRBD1 is a possible D gene (6 bases). V dropped 4 bases and J dropped 4 bases, with 13 bases sitting between them. From germline, CDR1 is SGHTA and CDR2 FQGNSA. The CDR3 covers 14 residues. CDR3 nucleotide sequence: TGTGCCAGCAGCTCCGGACAGAGTTCCTATGGCTACACCTTC. Protein: CASSSGQSSYGYTF.

This chain's CDR3 is CASSAGTGTDTQYF. In DNA form, the CDR3 reads TGTGCCAGCAGTGCCGGGACAGGCACAGATACGCAGTATTTT. The J gene is TRBJ2-3, the V gene TRBV5-8; 7 positions agree with TRBD1. Trimming at V came to 5 bases and at J to 1 base, leaving 4 bases not matched to a gene. Germline V CDR1 and CDR2: SGHTS, YDEGEE. The CDR3 is made up of 14 amino acids.

This clone has a single count. V is TRBV5-1 and J is TRBJ1-5, with unresolved D. The CDR3 spans 14 residues. CDR1 is SGHRS and CDR2 is YFSETQ in the germline V gene. Trimming shortened V by 3 bases and J by 4 bases, and 11 bases separated the two germline ends. CDR3 sequence reads: CASSSGGMNQPQHF. CDR3 in DNA: TGCGCCAGCAGCTCGGGAGGGATGAATCAGCCCCAGCATTTT.

This clone was counted a few times. The J gene is TRBJ1-1, the V gene TRBV19; TRBD1 aligns across 10 bases. V shed 3 bases, J shed 4 bases, and the junction held 5 bases outside the gene matches. The CDR3 length is 15 residues. The germline V gene encodes CDR1 LNHDA and CDR2 SQIVND (reference sequence). CDR3 amino acids: CASSINGQGGTEAFF. The CDR3 DNA reads TGTGCCAGTAGTATTAACGGACAGGGGGGCACTGAAGCTTTCTTT.

This clone has only one observation. The chain recombines TRBV5-4 with TRBJ2-1, with TRBD2 as a possible D gene (7 bases). The CDR3 contains 16 residues. CDR1 is SGHNT and CDR2 is YYREEE in the germline V gene (reference sequence). V was clipped by 2 bases and J by 9 bases, with 21 bases between them. In nucleotides, the CDR3 is TGTGCCAGCAGCTTAGGGGGTAAGGCCGAGCGGGGTGAGCAGTTCTTC. Amino acid sequence: CASSLGGKAERGEQFF. The full variable domain, completed using reference TRBV5-4 and TRBJ2-1, is ETGVTQSPTHLIKTRGQQVTLRCSSQSGHNTVSWYQQALGQGPQFIFQYYREEENGRGNFPPRFSGLQFPNYSSELNVNALELDDSALYLCASSLGGKAERGEQFFGPGTRLTVL.

The count of this clone is one. The CDR3 DNA reads TGTGCCAGCAGCTTACCAACTACGGGGGGGGAGCTGTTTTTT. Translated: CASSLPTTGGELFF. J is TRBJ2-2 and V is TRBV7-6; weak D call: TRBD2 (5 bases). V dropped 2 bases and J dropped 8 bases, with 12 bases sitting between them. Germline V gene lookup returns CDR1 SGHVS and CDR2 FNYEAQ. This CDR3 is 14 amino acids long.

The J gene is TRBJ2-7, the V gene TRBV13, with TRBD1 identical over 7 bases. Germline V gene data show CDR1 as PRHDT and CDR2 as FYEKMQ (reference sequence). J was trimmed by 3 bases and V by 5 bases; bases with no gene match: 7. CDR3 length: 14 residues. The CDR3 sequence: CASSPRQGFYEQYF. CDR3 in DNA: TGTGCCAGCAGCCCCCGACAGGGTTTCTACGAGCAGTACTTC.

The chain combines TRBV9 with TRBJ1-2; TRBD1 matches 9 bases. This CDR3 contains 14 residues. With V trimmed by 2 bases and J by 4 bases, 3 bases remained unmatched. The germline CDR1 and CDR2 sequences are SGDLS and YYNGEE. DNA of the CDR3: TGTGCCAGCAGCGTGGGACAGGGCAGCTATGGCTACACCTTC. This codes for CASSVGQGSYGYTF. Full variable domain (missing parts from reference TRBV9 and TRBJ1-2): DSGVTQTPKHLITATGQRVTLRCSPRSGDLSVYWYQQSLDQGLQFLIQYYNGEERAKGNILERFSAQQFPDLHSELNLSSLELGDSALYFCASSVGQGSYGYTFGSGTRLTVV.

The chain combines TRBV10-3 with TRBJ1-1, with TRBD1 identical over 7 bases. V shed 0 bases, J shed 1 base, and the junction held 8 bases outside the gene matches. CDR3 length: 17 residues. The germline gives CDR1 ENHRY, CDR2 SYGVKD. DNA for the CDR3: TGTGCCATCAGTGAGTCGAGGGACAGTGCCAGGAACACTGAAGCTTTCTTT. Protein sequence: CAISESRDSARNTEAFF.

The rearrangement links TRBV27 to TRBJ2-7; 13 bases agree with TRBD2. V shed 5 bases and J 2 bases; nucleotides not matched to a gene: 6. Germline lookup yields CDR1 MNHEY and CDR2 SMNVEV (reference sequence). The CDR3 is 16 amino acids. CDR3 protein: CASSPGLAGPAYEQYF. The CDR3 nucleotides read TGTGCCAGCAGTCCGGGACTAGCGGGACCAGCCTACGAGCAGTACTTC.

The chain has TRBV9 and TRBJ2-2; possibly TRBD1 for D (5 bases). Trimming shortened V by 4 bases and J by 4 bases, and 11 bases separated the two germline ends. In germline, CDR1 is SGDLS, CDR2 YYNGEE. The CDR3 runs 14 residues. CDR3 DNA sequence: TGTGCCAGCAGCTTACGACAGCTCACCGGGGAGCTGTTTTTT. Encoded protein: CASSLRQLTGELFF.

The chain couples TRBV28 to TRBJ1-2; tentatively, D is TRBD1 (5 bases). CDR1 MDHEN and CDR2 SYDVKM come from the germline V gene. Deletions cut 6 bases from V and 1 base from J, with 9 bases between. This CDR3 comprises 13 residues. The chain's CDR3 is CASSRDFNYGYTF. The CDR3 nucleotides read TGTGCCAGCAGCCGGGACTTTAACTATGGCTACACCTTC.

The chain has TRBV27 and TRBJ2-3; D might be TRBD2 (6 bases). The CDR3 has 16 amino acids. V was cut by 8 bases and J by 4 bases, with 22 bases left in between. Germline-derived CDR1 and CDR2 are MNHEY and SMNVEV (reference sequence). CDR3 loop: CASRQWLREGPDTQYF. The CDR3 nucleotides read TGTGCCAGCCGTCAATGGTTGCGGGAAGGACCAGATACGCAGTATTTT.

This clone showed up just a few times. The V call is TRBV7-9, the J call TRBJ1-5; maybe TRBD1 (6 bases). Germline CDR1 reads SEHNR; CDR2 reads FQNEAQ (reference sequence). Trimming left V 3 bases short and J 5 bases short, with 11 bases between. CDR3 length equals 14 residues. This chain's CDR3 is CASSFTGLDQPQHF. The CDR3 bases are TGTGCCAGCAGCTTTACAGGGTTGGATCAGCCCCAGCATTTT.

The chain is built from TRBV6-5 and TRBJ2-1; 10 bases match TRBD2. Trimming took 8 bases from V and 6 from J; bases not matched to a gene: 7. This CDR3 region has 14 residues. The germline CDR1 and CDR2 sequences are MNHEY and SVGAGI. The CDR3 DNA reads TGTGCCAGCGGGTGGACTAGCGGCCCCAATGAGCAGTTCTTC. This translates into CASGWTSGPNEQFF.